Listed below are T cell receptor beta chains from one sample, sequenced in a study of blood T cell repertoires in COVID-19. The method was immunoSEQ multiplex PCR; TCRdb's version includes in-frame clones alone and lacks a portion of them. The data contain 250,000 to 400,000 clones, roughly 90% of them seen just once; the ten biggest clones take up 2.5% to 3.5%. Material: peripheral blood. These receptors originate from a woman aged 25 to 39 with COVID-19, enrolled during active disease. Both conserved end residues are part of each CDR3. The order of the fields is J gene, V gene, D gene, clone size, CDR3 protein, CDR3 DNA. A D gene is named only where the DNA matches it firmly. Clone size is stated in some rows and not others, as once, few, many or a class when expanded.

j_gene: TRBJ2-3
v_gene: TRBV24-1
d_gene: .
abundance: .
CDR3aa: CATSEGSSADTQYF
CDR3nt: TGTGCCACCAGTGAAGGGAGCAGCGCCGATACGCAGTATTTT

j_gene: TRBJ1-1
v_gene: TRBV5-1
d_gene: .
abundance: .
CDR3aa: CASSSGRTRDTEAFF
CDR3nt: TGCGCCAGCAGCTCCGGACGGACAAGGGACACTGAAGCTTTCTTT

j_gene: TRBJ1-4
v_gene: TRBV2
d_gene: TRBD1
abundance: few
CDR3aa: CASSEGGQVYEKLFF
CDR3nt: TGTGCCAGCAGTGAAGGAGGACAGGTATATGAAAAACTGTTTTTT

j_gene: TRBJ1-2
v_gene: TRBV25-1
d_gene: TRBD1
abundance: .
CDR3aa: CASSEALGGDGYTF
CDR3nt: TGTGCCAGCAGTGAAGCGCTAGGGGGCGATGGCTACACCTTC

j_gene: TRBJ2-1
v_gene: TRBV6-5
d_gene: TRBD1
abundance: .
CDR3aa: CASSSLQTGGIVF
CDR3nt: TGTGCCAGCAGTTCCCTTCAGACAGGGGGCATCGTCTTC

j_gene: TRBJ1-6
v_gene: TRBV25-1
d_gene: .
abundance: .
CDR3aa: CASSDDSLNSPLHF
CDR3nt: TGTGCCAGCAGCGATGACAGTCTAAATTCACCCCTCCACTTT

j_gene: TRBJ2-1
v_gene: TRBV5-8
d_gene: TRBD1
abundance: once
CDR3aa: CASSIGTAGPYNEQFF
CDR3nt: TGTGCCAGCAGCATAGGGACAGCCGGCCCCTACAATGAGCAGTTCTTC

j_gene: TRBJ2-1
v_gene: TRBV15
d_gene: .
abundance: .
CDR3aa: CATSRGSQVGYNEQFF
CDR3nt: TGTGCCACCAGCAGAGGATCACAGGTCGGGTACAATGAGCAGTTCTTC

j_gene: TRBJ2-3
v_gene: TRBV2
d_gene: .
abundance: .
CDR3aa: CASGGDTQYF
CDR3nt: TGTGCCAGCGGAGGAGATACGCAGTATTTT

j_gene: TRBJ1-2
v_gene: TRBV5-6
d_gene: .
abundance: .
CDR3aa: CASSPGEGNYGYTF
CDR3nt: TGTGCCAGCAGCCCGGGGGAGGGTAACTATGGCTACACCTTC